This T cell receptor beta chain was sequenced for a study of blood T cell repertoires in COVID-19. About the research overall: The samples span acute and convalescent COVID-19 from the United States, Italy and Spain. T cells, B-cell-depleted T cells, or PBMCs provided the cDNA or gDNA that served as material.

Original processing methods: Amplification of reference gene primers provided the estimated nucleated cell counts. Only in-frame clones appear in the TCRdb table, and some are missing; sequencing was by immunoSEQ multiplex PCR. V and J calls and clone size are copied from that table; D and trimming were computed from the DNA. This sample has roughly 76,000 clones, with around nine tenths found just once. This clone has more than one count but fewer than ten. The V end lost 9 bases, the J end lost 0 bases, and 9 bases lay between the germline ends. Germline assignment: CDR1 MNHEY and CDR2 SVGAGI. This CDR3 has 13 amino acids.

Sequenced: peripheral blood. The chain uses TRBV6-5 and TRBJ1-3; weak D call: TRBD1 (6 bases). The sequence came from a woman in her late teens or twenties with acute or convalescent COVID-19. Written as DNA, the CDR3 is TGTGCCAGTAGACAGGACTCTGGAAACACCATATATTTT. This translates into CASRQDSGNTIYF.